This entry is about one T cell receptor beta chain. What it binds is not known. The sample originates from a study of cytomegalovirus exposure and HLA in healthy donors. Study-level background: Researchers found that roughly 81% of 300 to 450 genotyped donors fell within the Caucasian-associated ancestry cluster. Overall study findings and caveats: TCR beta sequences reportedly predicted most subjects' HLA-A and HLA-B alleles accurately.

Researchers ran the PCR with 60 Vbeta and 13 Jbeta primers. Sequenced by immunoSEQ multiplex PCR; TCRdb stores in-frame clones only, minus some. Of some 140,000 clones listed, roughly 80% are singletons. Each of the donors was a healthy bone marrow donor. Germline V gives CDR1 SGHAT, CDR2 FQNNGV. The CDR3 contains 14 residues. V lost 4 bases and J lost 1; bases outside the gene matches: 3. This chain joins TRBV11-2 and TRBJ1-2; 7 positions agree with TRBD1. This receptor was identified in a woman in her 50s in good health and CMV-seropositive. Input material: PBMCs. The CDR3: CASSSDRVNYGYTF. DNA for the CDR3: TGTGCCAGCAGCTCTGACAGGGTTAACTATGGCTACACCTTC.